This TCR beta chain comes out of a study of T cells in Graves' hyperthyroidism and ophthalmopathy. This clonotype was observed many times. In germline, CDR1 is SQVTM, CDR2 ANQGSEA. The V gene lost 8 bases and the J gene lost 4 bases, with 11 bases spanning the gap. The CDR3 is 11 residues long. It was RNA transcripts that yielded the amplified TCR beta CDR3 regions. First-round RT-PCR targeting the TCR CDR3 was performed with the HTBI primer set. One entry per CDR3 protein results from TCRdb running MiXCR on the multiplex PCR reads. The table includes around 350,000 distinct CDR3 sequences, around 13% detected once. Any patient presenting with uncontrolled infection, other autoimmune disease, pregnancy or lactation was left out.

The chain carries TRBV29-1 and TRBJ2-5, with D unresolved. The material sequenced was blood. This TCR came from a woman aged 18-29 years with Graves' hyperthyroidism. CDR3 sequence: CSYVPGETQYF. CDR3 DNA sequence: TGCAGCTATGTCCCCGGAGAGACCCAGTACTTC.